This passage covers 14 T cell receptor beta chains from one sample sequenced in a study of shared clonotypes between healthy human individuals (dated by TCRdb to about 2020). CD8 naive samples consisted of CD45RO-negative cells that were positively selected for CCR7, yielding a CD45RA+CCR7+ population without TemRA cells. Library construction relied on the immunoSEQ multiplex PCR assay. Held by TCRdb, this immuneACCESS table contains in-frame sequences only and omits some clones. Under half of the omission traces to an unresolved V gene where checked; the cause of the rest is unknown. Across this sample there are more than 2 million clones, with approximately 94% seen only once. The biggest ten clones account for about 1.1% of the sample. Sequencing used naive CD8+ T cells sorted from blood. The cell subset or site label of this sample denotes: CD45RA+CCR7+. Receptors were obtained from a man between 18 and 35 years old in good health.

On this clone itself: Within the sample, other DNA sequences also encode this same CDR3. The rearrangement joins TRBV19 to TRBJ1-1, with D perhaps matching TRBD1 (6 bases). Trimming removed 3 bases from V and 0 bases from J, with 8 bases in between. The CDR3 is 14 amino acids. CDR1 and CDR2 from the germline V gene are LNHDA and SQIVND (reference sequence). The CDR3 DNA follows: TGTGCCAGTAGTATTGGGGGCCTGAACACTGAAGCTTTCTTT. Protein sequence: CASSIGGLNTEAFF. Full variable domain (rest looked up from reference TRBV19 and TRBJ1-1): DGGITQSPKYLFRKEGQNVTLSCEQNLNHDAMYWYRQDPGQGLRLIYYSQIVNDFQKGDIAEGYSVSREKKESFPLTVTSAQKNPTAFYLCASSIGGLNTEAFFGQGTRLTVV.

The gene calls are TRBV9 and TRBJ2-7, with TRBD2 as a possible D gene (6 bases). V was cut by 0 bases and J by 7 bases, with 14 bases left in between. The germline V gene has CDR1 SGDLS and CDR2 YYNGEE. The CDR3 covers 14 residues. The CDR3 bases are TGTGCCAGCAGCGTAGTTGCGGGGCAAGGGGAGCAGTACTTC. As protein: CASSVVAGQGEQYF.

The chain uses TRBV5-6 and TRBJ2-7; 10 nucleotides align to TRBD2. V lost 4 bases to trimming and J lost 0 bases; unmatched junction nucleotides: 10. CDR1 and CDR2 (germline): SGHDT, YYEEEE. This CDR3 has 17 residues. CDR3 bases: TGTGCCAGCAGCCCAAAGCCTAGCGGGGGCCCCTCCTACGAGCAGTACTTC. Amino acids: CASSPKPSGGPSYEQYF.

The rearrangement uses TRBV6-1 and TRBJ1-5; D is uncertain. Trimming shortened V by 3 bases and J by 0 bases, and 12 bases separated the two germline ends. This CDR3 has 16 amino acids. The germline CDR1 and CDR2 sequences are MNHNS and SASEGT. The CDR3 protein is CASSDDTAYSNQPQHF. The CDR3 coding sequence is TGTGCCAGCAGTGACGATACAGCTTATAGCAATCAGCCCCAGCATTTT.

The CDR3: CASSPGPSSGNTIYF. The CDR3 DNA reads TGTGCCAGCAGCCCGGGACCGAGCTCTGGAAACACCATATATTTT. This chain uses TRBV5-6 with TRBJ1-3; maybe TRBD1 (5 bases). The ends were cut back, 4 bases at V and 0 bases at J, with 11 bases in the middle. The CDR3 runs 15 residues. In germline, CDR1 is SGHDT, CDR2 YYEEEE.

The chain uses TRBV4-3 and TRBJ1-6; a possible D gene is TRBD1 (5 bases). Germline V gene sequence: CDR1 LGHNA, CDR2 YSLEER. The CDR3 loop spans 18 amino acids. With 0 bases removed from V and 2 bases from J, the gap between germline ends came to 14 bases. In nucleotides, the CDR3 is TGCGCCAGCAGCCAAGATTCCTGGGGGGGGGCCTATAATTCACCCCTCCACTTT. Its translation is CASSQDSWGGAYNSPLHF.

The chain links TRBV7-6 to TRBJ2-7, with D possibly being TRBD1 or TRBD2 (5 bases each). Trimming took off 4 bases at V and 0 bases at J, with 16 bases between the two ends. Germline CDR1 is SGHVS and CDR2 is FNYEAQ. The CDR3 runs to 16 residues. The DNA of the CDR3 is TGTGCCAGCAGCTCCGCCGAGGGGAGCAGCTCCTACGAGCAGTACTTC. Amino acids: CASSSAEGSSSYEQYF.

The genes are TRBV10-2 and TRBJ1-6; D is unclear. V was clipped by 8 bases and J by 6 bases, with 20 bases between them. Germline lookup yields CDR1 WSHSY and CDR2 SAAADI. The CDR3 contains 16 residues. The CDR3 spells CASGGWAESLNSPLHF. For the CDR3, the DNA is TGCGCCAGCGGAGGTTGGGCAGAATCCCTTAATTCACCCCTCCACTTT.

This chain uses TRBV2 with TRBJ2-3, with TRBD2 as a possible D gene (5 bases). Trimming stripped 2 bases from V and 4 bases from J, with 10 bases between. Germline V lookup: CDR1 SNHLY, CDR2 FYNNEI. The CDR3 is made up of 14 amino acids. The CDR3 sequence is CASSELASSDTQYF. The CDR3 nucleotides read TGTGCCAGCAGTGAATTGGCTAGCTCAGATACGCAGTATTTT.

J is TRBJ2-1 and V is TRBV9, with 13 positions matching TRBD2. This CDR3 comprises 16 residues. Trimming cost V 4 bases and J 8 bases; bases outside gene matches: 9. CDR1 is SGDLS and CDR2 is YYNGEE in the germline V gene. CDR3 sequence (DNA): TGTGCCAGCAGCTACACGGGACTAGCGGGGATCCATGAGCAGTTCTTC. Its protein is CASSYTGLAGIHEQFF. The full variable domain, with the rest looked up from reference TRBV9 and TRBJ2-1, is DSGVTQTPKHLITATGQRVTLRCSPRSGDLSVYWYQQSLDQGLQFLIQYYNGEERAKGNILERFSAQQFPDLHSELNLSSLELGDSALYFCASSYTGLAGIHEQFFGPGTRLTVL.

The chain uses TRBV6-6 and TRBJ1-1; D call uncertain. The V and J ends lost 0 bases and 3 bases respectively, with 5 bases between them. The CDR3 extends over 13 amino acids. Per germline, CDR1 MNHNY and CDR2 SVGAGI (reference sequence). This chain's CDR3 is CASSYSPDTEAFF. The CDR3 nucleotides are TGTGCCAGCAGTTACTCGCCCGACACTGAAGCTTTCTTT.

Points on this clone: In the same sample, other DNA sequences code for this CDR3. The chain recombines TRBV4-3 with TRBJ2-7, with a weak D call TRBD1 (5 bases). Per germline, CDR1 LGHNA and CDR2 YSLEER. Trimming left V 2 bases short and J 2 bases short, with 10 bases between. The CDR3 is made up of 14 amino acids. CDR3 nucleotide sequence: TGCGCCAGCAGCCAATTCCAGGGTGCCTACGAGCAGTACTTC. It specifies CASSQFQGAYEQYF.

J is TRBJ2-7 and V is TRBV9, with 9 positions matching TRBD1. V shed 3 bases, J shed 3 bases, and the junction held 7 bases outside the gene matches. This CDR3 has 15 amino acids. Germline lookup yields CDR1 SGDLS and CDR2 YYNGEE. The CDR3 sequence: CASSAIGTGFYEQYF. Written as DNA, the CDR3 is TGTGCCAGCAGCGCAATAGGGACAGGGTTCTACGAGCAGTACTTC.

The gene calls are TRBV2 and TRBJ2-7; 7 nucleotides agree with TRBD2. The CDR3 is 14 amino acids. With V trimmed by 7 bases and J by 0 bases, 6 bases remained unmatched. From germline, CDR1 is SNHLY and CDR2 FYNNEI. The CDR3 spells CASTLGGGSYEQYF. CDR3 DNA sequence: TGTGCCAGCACTCTTGGGGGGGGCTCCTACGAGCAGTACTTC.